The next 13 T cell receptor beta chains were all read from a single sample in a study of blood T cell repertoires in COVID-19. Sequencing was performed with immunoSEQ multiplex PCR; in TCRdb, only in-frame clones are kept and a portion is missing. This sample has approximately 260,000 clones, with around 83% found just once. Sample: peripheral blood. The receptor source for this set is an older woman with active or convalescent COVID-19.

The chain combines TRBV5-1 with TRBJ2-5; 8 bases agree with TRBD2. After removal of 4 bases from V and 5 bases from J, the junction contained 10 bases not matched to a gene. Germline V gives CDR1 SGHRS, CDR2 YFSETQ. The CDR3 runs to 15 residues. The CDR3 bases are TGCGCCAGCAGCCAGACGGGGGGGCCGGTGGAGACCCAGTACTTC. Encoded protein: CASSQTGGPVETQYF.

CDR3: CASSETVEGYGYTF. In DNA form, the CDR3 reads TGTGCCAGCAGCGAGACAGTCGAAGGCTATGGCTACACCTTC. The V and J genes are TRBV3-1 (or the pseudogene TRBV3-2) and TRBJ1-2; possibly TRBD1 for D (5 bases). CDR3 length equals 14 residues. From germline, CDR1 is LGHDT and CDR2 YNNKEL (reference sequence). Trimming removed 5 bases at V and 4 bases at J, with 14 bases between.

This chain connects TRBV5-5 to TRBJ2-7; 7 nucleotides agree with TRBD1. The J segment lost 4 bases and the V segment lost 6 bases, leaving 7 bases of the junction unmatched. Per the germline V gene, CDR1 is SGHKS and CDR2 is YYEKEE (reference sequence). The CDR3 totals 13 residues. CDR3 DNA: TGTGCCAGCACCCTCGGGACAGCATACGAGCAGTACTTC. Translation: CASTLGTAYEQYF.

The V and J genes are TRBV10-1 and TRBJ2-4; possibly TRBD1 for D (5 bases). CDR3 length equals 18 residues. Trimming took 3 bases from V and 0 from J, leaving 18 bases between them. Per germline, CDR1 WNHNN and CDR2 SYGVQD (reference sequence). CDR3 bases: TGCGCCAGCAGTGACTACTACGACAGAACGAGAGCCAAAAACATTCAGTACTTC. Amino acid sequence: CASSDYYDRTRAKNIQYF.

The chain has TRBV5-4 and TRBJ2-3; no firm D call. The V and J ends lost 5 bases and 0 bases respectively, with 10 bases between them. Germline V lookup: CDR1 SGHNT, CDR2 YYREEE (reference sequence). The CDR3 is 14 residues long. CDR3 region: CASRESASTDTQYF. CDR3 DNA: TGTGCCAGCAGGGAATCAGCGAGCACAGATACGCAGTATTTT.

This chain connects TRBV3-1 (or the pseudogene TRBV3-2) to TRBJ2-7; tentative D call: TRBD1 (6 bases). The CDR3 spans 14 residues. Germline lookup yields CDR1 LGHDT and CDR2 YNNKEL (reference sequence). Trimming shortened V by 5 bases and J by 2 bases, and 13 bases separated the two germline ends. CDR3 amino acids: CASSSYRDPYEQYF. CDR3 nucleotides: TGTGCCAGCAGCTCCTACAGGGACCCCTACGAGCAGTACTTC.

The chain carries TRBV7-9 and TRBJ1-6; D gene unclear. Trimming stripped 1 base from V and 10 bases from J, with 11 bases between. The CDR3 is made up of 14 amino acids. Germline loops: CDR1 SEHNR, CDR2 FQNEAQ (reference sequence). Written as DNA, the CDR3 is TGTGCCAGCAGCTTAGACGGGAGGTCATCACCCCTCCACTTT. This translates into CASSLDGRSSPLHF. The whole variable domain, remainder taken from reference TRBV7-9 and TRBJ1-6, is DTGVSQNPRHKITKRGQNVTFRCDPISEHNRLYWYRQTLGQGPEFLTYFQNEAQLEKSRLLSDRFSAERPKGSFSTLEIQRTEQGDSAMYLCASSLDGRSSPLHFGNGTRLTVT.

This clone was counted a single time. V is TRBV7-9 and J is TRBJ1-2; 9 bases are shared with TRBD1. V dropped 4 bases and J dropped 4; count of bases not matched to a gene: 13. The CDR3 is 17 residues long. Germline loops: CDR1 SEHNR, CDR2 FQNEAQ (reference sequence). DNA of the CDR3: TGTGCCAGCAGCTCATACCCGGACAGGGGCCACCCCTATGGCTACACCTTC. It yields the protein CASSSYPDRGHPYGYTF.

In nucleotides, the CDR3 is TGTGCCAGCAGTTTAGCAGGGGGCGCGGATGGCTACACCTTC. Amino acid sequence: CASSLAGGADGYTF. The chain uses TRBV27 and TRBJ1-2, with 8 bases that match TRBD1. V gave up 2 bases and J gave up 6 bases; unmatched junction bases: 5. Germline CDR1 and CDR2: MNHEY and SMNVEV (reference sequence). The CDR3 loop spans 14 amino acids.

J is TRBJ1-2 and V is TRBV4-1; D is uncertain. Germline lookup yields CDR1 MGHRA and CDR2 YSYEKL. Between the trimmed V and J ends, which lost 9 bases and 4 bases, there was a span of 18 bases. CDR3 length: 14 residues. The CDR3 sequence: CASATQPIGYGYTF. In nucleotides, the CDR3 is TGCGCCAGTGCAACTCAACCGATCGGCTATGGCTACACCTTC.

The CDR3 DNA sequence: TGTGCCAGTATCCTTGGACAGGAGAACTACGAGCAGTACTTC. Its translation: CASILGQENYEQYF. The gene calls are TRBV19 and TRBJ2-7; 7 nucleotides align to TRBD1. V lost 7 bases to trimming and J lost 3 bases; unmatched junction nucleotides: 9. This CDR3 is built from 14 residues. Looked up from germline, CDR1 is LNHDA and CDR2 is SQIVND (reference sequence). Looking up the rest from reference TRBV19 and TRBJ2-7 gives the full variable domain: DGGITQSPKYLFRKEGQNVTLSCEQNLNHDAMYWYRQDPGQGLRLIYYSQIVNDFQKGDIAEGYSVSREKKESFPLTVTSAQKNPTAFYLCASILGQENYEQYFGPGTRLTVT.

The rearrangement uses TRBV2 and TRBJ2-7; possible D gene TRBD1, 6 bases. V lost 7 bases and J lost 5, with 18 bases in between. CDR3 size: 14 residues. Germline V gene lookup returns CDR1 SNHLY and CDR2 FYNNEI. The CDR3 protein is CASIPGTNSHEQYF. CDR3 sequence (DNA): TGTGCCAGCATCCCGGGGACAAATTCCCACGAGCAGTACTTC.

The V gene is TRBV19, the J gene TRBJ2-3, with TRBD1 matching 9 bases. CDR3 length equals 16 residues. Germline values: CDR1 LNHDA, CDR2 SQIVND (reference sequence). Unmatched junction bases numbered 5, after V lost 1 base and J lost 3 bases. DNA for the CDR3: TGTGCCAGTAGTATAGTCCTGACAGGGGGTACAGATACGCAGTATTTT. Protein product: CASSIVLTGGTDTQYF.